Below are 25 T cell receptor beta chains sequenced from a single sample in a study of cytomegalovirus exposure and HLA in healthy donors. TCRdb's copy holds only in-frame clones and misses some; the assay was immunoSEQ multiplex PCR. Of 65,000 to 80,000 clones in the sample, about 95% are singletons; the top ten hold about 2.1%. Sequencing was carried out using PBMCs. The receptors derive from a young woman in good health and CMV-seropositive.

The chain is built from TRBV7-7 and TRBJ2-1; the D gene is possibly TRBD2 (6 bases). Trimming took 5 bases from V and 6 from J, leaving 17 bases between them. This CDR3 is built from 15 residues. The germline V gene has CDR1 SSHAT and CDR2 FNYEAQ (reference sequence). The CDR3: CASSPSDEGGNEQFF. CDR3 nucleotides: TGTGCCAGCAGCCCCTCGGACGAGGGAGGCAATGAGCAGTTCTTC.

The chain combines TRBV9 with TRBJ2-1; 11 positions match TRBD2. CDR1 is SGDLS, CDR2 YYNGEE, per germline. Unmatched junction bases numbered 7, after V lost 7 bases and J lost 7 bases. The length of the CDR3 is 14 residues. CDR3 sequence: CASAPGLAANEQFF. As DNA, the CDR3 is TGTGCCAGCGCTCCGGGACTAGCGGCGAATGAGCAGTTCTTC.

This sequence joins TRBV30 and TRBJ1-3; possibly TRBD1 for D (6 bases). V lost 5 bases and J 4 bases, leaving 12 bases between the germline ends. Germline V gene data show CDR1 as GTSNPN and CDR2 as SVGIG (reference sequence). This CDR3 region has 13 residues. CDR3 bases: TGTGCCTGGGCCACAGGGAACGGAAACACCATATATTTT. This codes for CAWATGNGNTIYF.

The chain carries TRBV11-2 and TRBJ1-2, with 9 bases identical to TRBD1. The CDR3 runs 15 residues. With 3 bases clipped from V and 3 bases from J, the junction kept 5 bases outside the gene matches. The germline V gene encodes CDR1 SGHAT and CDR2 FQNNGV. The CDR3 sequence: CASSFGTGPYYGYTF. The CDR3 DNA reads as TGTGCCAGCAGCTTCGGGACAGGGCCTTACTATGGCTACACCTTC. Looking up the rest from reference TRBV11-2 and TRBJ1-2 gives the full variable domain: EAGVAQSPRYKIIEKRQSVAFWCNPISGHATLYWYQQILGQGPKLLIQFQNNGVVDDSQLPKDRFSAERLKGVDSTLKIQPAKLEDSAVYLCASSFGTGPYYGYTFGSGTRLTVV.

In its sample, this clone was seen a few times. This chain links TRBV7-8 with TRBJ1-5; TRBD1 is a possible D gene (5 bases). Looked up from germline, CDR1 is SGHVS and CDR2 is FQNEAQ. V lost 2 bases and J 5 bases, leaving 13 bases between the germline ends. This CDR3 has 15 amino acids. The CDR3 DNA is TGTGCCAGCAGCTTATTACAGGAGAGCGATCAGCCCCAGCATTTT. The encoded protein is CASSLLQESDQPQHF.

The CDR3 coding sequence is TGTGCCAGCAGCTTACGGGACTCCGGCTCTGGAAACACCATATATTTT. The encoded protein is CASSLRDSGSGNTIYF. V and J are TRBV7-9 and TRBJ1-3, with a weak D call TRBD1 (5 bases). Deletions cut 2 bases from V and 0 bases from J, with 11 bases between. The CDR3 runs to 16 residues. Germline loops: CDR1 SEHNR, CDR2 FQNEAQ (reference sequence).

V usage is TRBV5-1 and J usage is TRBJ1-1; D is ambiguous. The CDR3 has 14 amino acids. Germline CDR1 and CDR2: SGHRS and YFSETQ. Trimming stripped 0 bases from V and 0 bases from J, with 6 bases between. CDR3 sequence: CASSLAVLNTEAFF. The CDR3 DNA follows: TGCGCCAGCAGCTTGGCGGTTTTGAACACTGAAGCTTTCTTT. Combining the CDR3 with reference TRBV5-1 and TRBJ1-1 gives the whole variable domain KAGVTQTPRYLIKTRGQQVTLSCSPISGHRSVSWYQQTPGQGLQFLFEYFSETQRNKGNFPGRFSGRQFSNSRSEMNVSTLELGDSALYLCASSLAVLNTEAFFGQGTRLTVV.

The rearrangement links TRBV6-5 to TRBJ2-1, with TRBD2 matching over 11 bases. V shed 8 bases, J shed 10 bases, and the junction held 4 bases outside the gene matches. The CDR3 spans 12 residues. Per germline, CDR1 MNHEY and CDR2 SVGAGI. The CDR3 loop reads CASYLAGGEQFF. CDR3 DNA: TGTGCCAGCTATCTAGCGGGAGGCGAGCAGTTCTTC.

CDR3 sequence: CATSRGGQGHQPQHF. The CDR3 DNA reads TGTGCCACCAGCAGAGGGGGACAGGGGCATCAGCCCCAGCATTTT. This chain joins TRBV15 and TRBJ1-5; 10 bases line up with TRBD1. Germline CDR1 LNHNV, CDR2 YYDKDF (reference sequence). V was pared by 1 base and J by 5 bases, with 2 bases of the junction left unmatched. This CDR3 spans 15 amino acids.

The CDR3 nucleotides read TGCGCCAGCAGCTTGGCCGGTCTCGCCTACGAGCAGTACTTC. This sequence encodes CASSLAGLAYEQYF. This chain joins TRBV5-1 and TRBJ2-7; D unclear. Looked up from germline, CDR1 is SGHRS and CDR2 is YFSETQ. The germline V and J ends were trimmed by 0 bases and 2 bases, with 9 bases remaining between them. This CDR3 is built from 14 residues.

The chain employs TRBV4-1 and TRBJ1-1; D perhaps matches TRBD1 (5 bases). Between the trimmed V and J ends, which lost 0 bases and 4 bases, there was a span of 21 bases. There are 18 residues in the CDR3. Germline values: CDR1 MGHRA, CDR2 YSYEKL. CDR3 DNA: TGCGCCAGCAGCCAAGATATCGGGGGAATTGGGCGGGGCACTGAAGCTTTCTTT. Protein sequence: CASSQDIGGIGRGTEAFF.

This chain joins TRBV13 and TRBJ2-2; 8 bases align to TRBD2. CDR1 and CDR2 from the germline V gene are PRHDT and FYEKMQ (reference sequence). The CDR3 totals 17 residues. The V segment lost 0 bases and the J segment 4 bases; nucleotides outside the gene matches: 7. The CDR3 spells CASSLGTSATGTGELFF. The CDR3 nucleotides read TGTGCCAGCAGCTTAGGGACTAGCGCTACGGGCACCGGGGAGCTGTTTTTT.

The chain employs TRBV30 and TRBJ1-2, with a weak D call TRBD1 (5 bases). The V end lost 0 bases, the J end lost 6 bases, and 20 bases lay between the germline ends. CDR3 length: 16 residues. The germline V gene has CDR1 GTSNPN and CDR2 SVGIG (reference sequence). CDR3 in DNA: TGTGCCTGGAGTGTTACGACCCAAACAGGTGGACATGGCTACACCTTC. It is translated as CAWSVTTQTGGHGYTF.

This clone has only one observation. The DNA of the CDR3 is TGTGCCAGCAGTGAGACAAAGGTGGTGGGCTACTATGGCTACACCTTC. Encoded protein: CASSETKVVGYYGYTF. The rearrangement uses TRBV2 and TRBJ1-2; D is unresolved. The germline V gene encodes CDR1 SNHLY and CDR2 FYNNEI. V dropped 3 bases and J dropped 3 bases, with 17 bases sitting between them. The CDR3 loop spans 16 amino acids. Based on the CDR3 plus reference TRBV2 and TRBJ1-2, the full variable domain is EPEVTQTPSHQVTQMGQEVILRCVPISNHLYFYWYRQILGQKVEFLVSFYNNEISEKSEIFDDQFSVERPDGSNFTLKIRSTKLEDSAMYFCASSETKVVGYYGYTFGSGTRLTVV.

The rearrangement links TRBV4-2 to TRBJ1-6, with 9 positions matching TRBD1. The germline CDR1 and CDR2 sequences are LGHNA and YNFKEQ. The V gene end was trimmed by 2 bases and the J gene end by 10 bases; junction bases not matched to a gene: 6. CDR3 length equals 15 residues. The DNA of the CDR3 is TGTGCCAGCAGCCAATCCGGGACAGGGAGATCACCCCTCCACTTT. Its protein product is CASSQSGTGRSPLHF.

The genes are TRBV4-1 and TRBJ2-1, with 8 bases fitting TRBD2. Germline V gene lookup returns CDR1 MGHRA and CDR2 YSYEKL. CDR3 length: 15 amino acids. The trim removed 2 bases at V and 4 bases at J, leaving 4 bases unmatched. CDR3 nucleotides: TGCGCCAGCAGCCAAAGCGGGGGTCAGTACAATGAGCAGTTCTTC. Its protein is CASSQSGGQYNEQFF.

The chain couples TRBV30 to TRBJ1-6; D unresolved. Trimming pared 0 bases from V and 7 bases from J, leaving 13 bases between. CDR1 is GTSNPN and CDR2 is SVGIG in the germline V gene (reference sequence). The length of the CDR3 is 15 residues. CDR3 sequence: CAWSVTGSGNSPLHF. CDR3 sequence (DNA): TGTGCCTGGAGTGTGACGGGGAGTGGGAATTCACCCCTCCACTTT.

The gene calls are TRBV6-5 and TRBJ2-3; 8 positions agree with TRBD2. Losses at the gene ends were 2 bases for V and 6 bases for J; bases not matched to a gene: 7. CDR1 MNHEY and CDR2 SVGAGI come from the germline V gene. There are 15 residues in the CDR3. CDR3 protein: CASSYGAGVRDTQYF. The CDR3 DNA reads as TGTGCCAGCAGTTACGGAGCGGGAGTGAGGGATACGCAGTATTTT.

The gene calls are TRBV6-1 and TRBJ2-7, with a weak D call TRBD1 (6 bases). V was cut by 6 bases and J by 2 bases, with 14 bases left in between. Germline CDR1 is MNHNS and CDR2 is SASEGT. CDR3 length: 14 amino acids. The CDR3 spells CASRGTSVPYEQYF. CDR3 bases: TGTGCCAGCAGAGGGACATCGGTCCCCTACGAGCAGTACTTC.

V and J are TRBV27 and TRBJ2-3, with D uncertain. Trimming cost V 3 bases and J 2 bases, with 6 bases left between them. The CDR3 length is 13 residues. Per germline, CDR1 MNHEY and CDR2 SMNVEV (reference sequence). For the CDR3, the DNA is TGTGCCAGCAGTTTCGCCTACACAGATACGCAGTATTTT. Residues: CASSFAYTDTQYF.

The genes are TRBV10-1 and TRBJ2-7; a possible D gene is TRBD1 (5 bases). Germline V gives CDR1 WNHNN, CDR2 SYGVQD (reference sequence). This CDR3 spans 14 amino acids. Trimming cost V 5 bases and J 2 bases, with 13 bases left between them. CDR3 DNA sequence: TGCGCCAGCAGTTCAGGGATAATACCCTACGAGCAGTACTTC. Residues: CASSSGIIPYEQYF.

This clone has just one count. The rearrangement uses TRBV7-6 and TRBJ2-1; 9 bases line up with TRBD2. V trimming: 0 bases; J trimming: 8 bases; junction bases outside the gene matches: 14. Germline values: CDR1 SGHVS, CDR2 FNYEAQ. The CDR3 runs to 18 residues. CDR3 region: CASSLAYAGGPRGDEQFF. Written as DNA, the CDR3 is TGTGCCAGCAGCTTAGCGTATGCGGGGGGGCCGCGTGGGGATGAGCAGTTCTTC.

The rearrangement uses TRBV27 and TRBJ1-1; 9 bases map to TRBD1. Germline-derived CDR1 and CDR2 are MNHEY and SMNVEV (reference sequence). With V trimmed by 4 bases and J by 1 base, 10 bases remained unmatched. There are 17 residues in the CDR3. CDR3 nucleotides: TGTGCCAGCAGTTCCCCTACAGGGGGCATAGAGAACACTGAAGCTTTCTTT. Its translation is CASSSPTGGIENTEAFF.

V usage is TRBV25-1 and J usage is TRBJ2-7; 12 nucleotides line up with TRBD2. CDR1 is MGHDK, CDR2 SYGVNS, per germline. The trim removed 6 bases at V and 6 bases at J, leaving 6 bases unmatched. This CDR3 contains 14 residues. CDR3 residues: CASSSSGGAPEQYF. The DNA for the CDR3 is TGTGCCAGCAGCTCTAGCGGGGGGGCCCCCGAGCAGTACTTC.

The V and J genes are TRBV9 and TRBJ1-2; perhaps TRBD1 as D (5 bases). Germline V gene sequence: CDR1 SGDLS, CDR2 YYNGEE. CDR3 length: 15 amino acids. V lost 5 bases to trimming and J lost 8 bases, with 22 bases between them. Here the CDR3 DNA reads TGTGCCAGCAGTCGTAGGCCACAGGTCGGAGAGGGCTACACCTTC. It codes for CASSRRPQVGEGYTF.